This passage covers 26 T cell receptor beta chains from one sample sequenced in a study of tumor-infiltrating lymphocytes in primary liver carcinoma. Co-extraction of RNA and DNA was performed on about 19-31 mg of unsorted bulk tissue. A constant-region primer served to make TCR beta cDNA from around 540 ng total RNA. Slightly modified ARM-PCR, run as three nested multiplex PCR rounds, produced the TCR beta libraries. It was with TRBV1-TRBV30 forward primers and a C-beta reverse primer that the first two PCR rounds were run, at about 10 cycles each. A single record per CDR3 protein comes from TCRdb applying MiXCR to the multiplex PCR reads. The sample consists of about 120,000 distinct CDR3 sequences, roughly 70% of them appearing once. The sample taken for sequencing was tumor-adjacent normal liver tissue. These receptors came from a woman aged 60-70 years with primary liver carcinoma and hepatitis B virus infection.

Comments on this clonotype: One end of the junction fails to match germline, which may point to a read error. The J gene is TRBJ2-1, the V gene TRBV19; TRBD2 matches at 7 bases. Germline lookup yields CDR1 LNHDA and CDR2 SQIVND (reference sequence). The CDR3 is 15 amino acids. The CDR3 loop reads CTSTRGDFQYNEQFF. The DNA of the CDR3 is TGTACCAGTACTCGGGGGGATTTCCAATACAATGAGCAGTTCTTC.

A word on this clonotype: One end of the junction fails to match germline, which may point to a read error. The CDR3 loop reads CACSPPTGSNTEAFF. The DNA for the CDR3 is TGTGCCTGCAGCCCCCCGACAGGTTCTAACACTGAAGCTTTCTTT. V and J are TRBV7-9 and TRBJ1-1; weak D call: TRBD1 (6 bases). This CDR3 is built from 15 residues. CDR1 and CDR2 from the germline V gene are SEHNR and FQNEAQ (reference sequence).

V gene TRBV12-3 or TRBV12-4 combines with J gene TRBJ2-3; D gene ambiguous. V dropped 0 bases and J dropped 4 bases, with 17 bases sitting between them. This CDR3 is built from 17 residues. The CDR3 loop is CASSLAPRAIGSDTQYF. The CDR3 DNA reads TGTGCCAGCAGTTTAGCGCCTCGGGCTATTGGCTCAGATACGCAGTATTTT.

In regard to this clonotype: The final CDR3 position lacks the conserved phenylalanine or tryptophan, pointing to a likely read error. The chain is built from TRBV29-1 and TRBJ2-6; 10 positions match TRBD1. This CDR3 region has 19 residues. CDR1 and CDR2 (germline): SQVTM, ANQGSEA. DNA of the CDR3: TGCACCGTTGAAGCCCCCCCCGGGACAGGGGATACTGGGGCCAACGTCCTGACTTTA. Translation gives CTVEAPPGTGDTGANVLTL.

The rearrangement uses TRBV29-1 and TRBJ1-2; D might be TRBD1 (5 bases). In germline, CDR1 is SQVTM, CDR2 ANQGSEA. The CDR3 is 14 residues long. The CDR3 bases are TGCACCTTTGCCCGGGGGACGGGCGCTCGCTGCTACACCTTC. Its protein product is CTFARGTGARCYTF.

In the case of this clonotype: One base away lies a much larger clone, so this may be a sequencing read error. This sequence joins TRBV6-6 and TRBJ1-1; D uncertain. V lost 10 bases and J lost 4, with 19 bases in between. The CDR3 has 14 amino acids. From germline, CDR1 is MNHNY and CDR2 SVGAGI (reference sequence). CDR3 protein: CAITPDPRATEAFF. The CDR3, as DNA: TGTGCCATTACTCCCGACCCCCGGGCCACTGAAGCTTTCTTT.

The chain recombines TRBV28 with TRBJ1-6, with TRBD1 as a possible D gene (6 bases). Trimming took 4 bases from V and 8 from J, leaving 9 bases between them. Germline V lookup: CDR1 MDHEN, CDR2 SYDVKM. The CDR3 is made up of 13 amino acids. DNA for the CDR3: TGTGCCAGCAGTTGGACAGTCGATTCACCCCTCCACTTT. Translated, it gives CASSWTVDSPLHF.

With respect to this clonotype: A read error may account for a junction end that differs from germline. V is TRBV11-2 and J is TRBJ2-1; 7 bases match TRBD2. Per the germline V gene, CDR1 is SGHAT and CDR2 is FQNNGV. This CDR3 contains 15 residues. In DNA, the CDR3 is TGTGCAAGCAGCTTGACGCAGCGGGACTTCAATGAGCAGTTCTTC. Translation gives CASSLTQRDFNEQFF.

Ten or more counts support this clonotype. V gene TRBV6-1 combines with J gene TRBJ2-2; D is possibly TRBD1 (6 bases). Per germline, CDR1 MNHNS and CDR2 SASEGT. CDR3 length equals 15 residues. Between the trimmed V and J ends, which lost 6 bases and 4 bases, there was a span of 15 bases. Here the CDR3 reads CASSRQVPGTGELFF. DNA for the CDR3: TGTGCCAGCAGCAGACAGGTGCCGGGCACCGGGGAGCTGTTTTTT.

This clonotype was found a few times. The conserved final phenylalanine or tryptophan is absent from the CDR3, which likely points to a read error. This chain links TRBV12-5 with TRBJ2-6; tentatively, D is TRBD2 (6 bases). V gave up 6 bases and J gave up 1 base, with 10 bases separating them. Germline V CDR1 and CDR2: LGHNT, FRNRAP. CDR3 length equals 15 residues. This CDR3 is CASGGRGSGANVLTI. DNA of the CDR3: TGTGCTAGTGGGGGGCGGGGTTCTGGGGCCAACGTCCTGACTATC.

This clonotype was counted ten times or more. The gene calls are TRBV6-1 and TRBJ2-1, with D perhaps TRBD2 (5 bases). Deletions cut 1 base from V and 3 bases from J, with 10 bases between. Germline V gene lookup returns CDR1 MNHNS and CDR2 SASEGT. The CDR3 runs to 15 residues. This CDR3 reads CASSEGSALYNEQFF. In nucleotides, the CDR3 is TGTGCCAGCAGTGAAGGTAGCGCCCTCTACAATGAGCAGTTCTTC.

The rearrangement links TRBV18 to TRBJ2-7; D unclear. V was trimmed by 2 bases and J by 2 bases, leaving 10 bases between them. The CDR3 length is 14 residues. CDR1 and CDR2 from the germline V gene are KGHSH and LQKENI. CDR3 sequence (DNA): TGTGCCAGCTCACCAGGTCGTCAGACCTACGAGCAGTACTTC. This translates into CASSPGRQTYEQYF.

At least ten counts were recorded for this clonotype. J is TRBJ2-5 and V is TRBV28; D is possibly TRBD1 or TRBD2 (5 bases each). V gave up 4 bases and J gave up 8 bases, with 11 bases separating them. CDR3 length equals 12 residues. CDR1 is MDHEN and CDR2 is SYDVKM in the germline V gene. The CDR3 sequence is CASSSSGATQYF. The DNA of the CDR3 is TGTGCCAGCAGTTCCTCCGGGGCCACCCAGTACTTC.

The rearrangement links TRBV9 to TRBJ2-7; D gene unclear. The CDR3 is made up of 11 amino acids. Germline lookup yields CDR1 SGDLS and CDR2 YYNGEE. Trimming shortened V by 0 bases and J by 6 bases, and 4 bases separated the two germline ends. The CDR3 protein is CASSVGSEQYF. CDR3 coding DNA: TGTGCCAGCAGCGTAGGTTCCGAGCAGTACTTC.

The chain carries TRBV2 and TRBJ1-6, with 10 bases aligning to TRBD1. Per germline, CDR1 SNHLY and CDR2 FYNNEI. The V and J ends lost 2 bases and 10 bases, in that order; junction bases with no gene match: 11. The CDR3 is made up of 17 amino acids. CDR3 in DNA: TGTGCCAGCAGTGAATACAGTGTGGGACAGGGGCTCTCACCCCTCCACTTT. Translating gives CASSEYSVGQGLSPLHF.

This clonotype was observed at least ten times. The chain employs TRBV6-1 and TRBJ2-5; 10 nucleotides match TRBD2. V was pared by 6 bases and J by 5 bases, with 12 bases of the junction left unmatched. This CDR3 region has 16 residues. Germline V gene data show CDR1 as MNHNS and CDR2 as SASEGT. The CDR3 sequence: CASSPKRLAGDETQYF. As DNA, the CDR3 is TGTGCCAGCAGCCCAAAACGGCTAGCGGGAGACGAGACCCAGTACTTC.

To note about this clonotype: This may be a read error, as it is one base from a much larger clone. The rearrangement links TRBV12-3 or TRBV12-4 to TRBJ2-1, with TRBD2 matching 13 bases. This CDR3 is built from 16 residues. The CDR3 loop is CVSSFRTSGSHNEQFF. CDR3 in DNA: TGTGTCAGCAGTTTCCGGACTAGCGGGAGCCACAATGAGCAGTTCTTC.

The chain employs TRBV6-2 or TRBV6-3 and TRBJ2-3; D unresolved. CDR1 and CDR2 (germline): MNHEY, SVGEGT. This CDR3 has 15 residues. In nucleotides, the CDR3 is TGTGCTAGGAGTGCGTCAGGTATCCCAACAGATACGCAGTATTTT. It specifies CARSASGIPTDTQYF.

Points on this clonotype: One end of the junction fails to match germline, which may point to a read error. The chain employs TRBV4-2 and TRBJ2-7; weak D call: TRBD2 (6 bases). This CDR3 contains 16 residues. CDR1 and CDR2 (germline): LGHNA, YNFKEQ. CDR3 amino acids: CASSQSQREATYELYF. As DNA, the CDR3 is TGTGCCAGCAGCCAGTCCCAGAGGGAGGCTACATACGAGCTGTACTTC.

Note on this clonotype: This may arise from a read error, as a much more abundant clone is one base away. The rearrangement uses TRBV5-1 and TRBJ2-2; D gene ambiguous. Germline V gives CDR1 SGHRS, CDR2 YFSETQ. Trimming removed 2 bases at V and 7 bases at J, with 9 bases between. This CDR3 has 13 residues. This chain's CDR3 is CASSLQSNGELFF. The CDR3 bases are TGCGCCAGCAGCTTACAGAGCAACGGGGAGCTGTTTTTT.

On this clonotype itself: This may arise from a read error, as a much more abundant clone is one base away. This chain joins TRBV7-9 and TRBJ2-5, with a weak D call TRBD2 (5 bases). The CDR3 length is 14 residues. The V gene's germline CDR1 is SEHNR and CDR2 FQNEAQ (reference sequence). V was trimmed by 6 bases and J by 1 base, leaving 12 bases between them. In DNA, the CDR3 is TGTGCCAGCAGTCCCGGGATAGGCCAAGAGACCCAGTACTTC. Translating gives CASSPGIGQETQYF.

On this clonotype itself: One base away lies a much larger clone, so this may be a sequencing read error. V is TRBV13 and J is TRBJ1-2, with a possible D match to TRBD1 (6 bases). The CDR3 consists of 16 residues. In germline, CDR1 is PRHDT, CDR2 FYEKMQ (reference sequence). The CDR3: CASSLGRGISKYGCTF. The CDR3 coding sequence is TGTGCCAGCAGCTTGGGCAGGGGCATTTCTAAGTATGGCTGCACCTTC.

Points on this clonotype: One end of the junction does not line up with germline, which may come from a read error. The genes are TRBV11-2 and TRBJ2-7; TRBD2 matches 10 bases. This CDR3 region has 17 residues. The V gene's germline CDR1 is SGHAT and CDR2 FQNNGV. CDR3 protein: CASSSRSTIAGGVEHYF. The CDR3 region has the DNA TGTGCCAGTAGCTCAAGGTCCACTATAGCGGGAGGAGTTGAGCACTACTTC.

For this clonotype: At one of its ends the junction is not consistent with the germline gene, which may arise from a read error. The CDR3 is CACSLGSGMNTEAVF. In DNA form, the CDR3 reads TGTGCCTGCAGCTTAGGGAGCGGGATGAACACTGAAGCTGTCTTT. The chain joins TRBV11-2 to TRBJ1-1; D is uncertain. This CDR3 has 15 amino acids. Germline V gene data show CDR1 as SGHAT and CDR2 as FQNNGV.

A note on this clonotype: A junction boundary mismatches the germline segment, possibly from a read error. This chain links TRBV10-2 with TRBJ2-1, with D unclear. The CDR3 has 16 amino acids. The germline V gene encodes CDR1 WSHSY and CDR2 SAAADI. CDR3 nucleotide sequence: TGCGCTAGCAGTGAGTCGAAGGCCTACACCTACAATGAGCAGTTCTTC. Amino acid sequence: CASSESKAYTYNEQFF.

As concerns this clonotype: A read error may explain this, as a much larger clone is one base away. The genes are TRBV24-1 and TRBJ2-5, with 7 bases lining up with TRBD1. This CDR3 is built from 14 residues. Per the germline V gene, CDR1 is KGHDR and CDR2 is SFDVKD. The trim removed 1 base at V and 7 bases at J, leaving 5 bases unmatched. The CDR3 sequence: CATSDLDHRGTQYF. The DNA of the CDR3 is TGTGCCACCAGTGATTTAGACCACAGGGGGACCCAGTACTTC.